This is a list of T cell receptor beta chains from one sample in a study of shared clonotypes between healthy human individuals. Profiled with immunoSEQ multiplex PCR; TCRdb holds only in-frame clones, not every one. The data show approximately 2,300,000 clones, 92% seen once. Material for sequencing was naive CD4+ T cells from PBMCs. Every receptor here comes from a man younger than 30 in good health. Some clones in this sample may be carry-over from other donors' samples. Both conserved end residues are part of each CDR3. D genes are given only for firm matches. Rows give clone size only sometimes, using once, few, many, or a class for an expanded clone.

v_call: TRBV9; j_call: TRBJ1-1; d_call: .; clone_size: once; cdr3_aa: CASSIDRNTEAFF; cdr3_nt: TGTGCCAGCAGCATCGACAGGAACACTGAAGCTTTCTTT
v_call: TRBV29-1; j_call: TRBJ2-1; d_call: .; clone_size: .; cdr3_aa: CSVEKLLINEQFF; cdr3_nt: TGCAGCGTTGAGAAACTCCTAATCAATGAGCAGTTCTTC
v_call: TRBV10-2; j_call: TRBJ1-4; d_call: .; clone_size: .; cdr3_aa: CASSDRVETNEKLFF; cdr3_nt: TGCGCCAGCAGTGACAGGGTTGAGACTAATGAAAAACTGTTTTTT
v_call: TRBV6-6; j_call: TRBJ1-3; d_call: .; clone_size: .; cdr3_aa: CASSMGLGSAGNTIYF; cdr3_nt: TGTGCCAGCAGTATGGGACTCGGGTCTGCGGGAAACACCATATATTTT
v_call: TRBV7-3; j_call: TRBJ2-1; d_call: .; clone_size: .; cdr3_aa: CASSPFGVSYNEQFF; cdr3_nt: TGTGCCAGCAGCCCCTTCGGGGTCTCCTACAATGAGCAGTTCTTC
v_call: TRBV28; j_call: TRBJ2-2; d_call: .; clone_size: .; cdr3_aa: CASSLNDGELFF; cdr3_nt: TGTGCCAGCAGTTTAAACGACGGGGAGCTGTTTTTT
v_call: TRBV2; j_call: TRBJ2-3; d_call: TRBD2; clone_size: .; cdr3_aa: CASSDTGGRIDTQYF; cdr3_nt: TGTGCCAGCAGTGATACGGGAGGGAGGATAGATACGCAGTATTTT
v_call: TRBV5-4; j_call: TRBJ2-5; d_call: .; clone_size: .; cdr3_aa: CASSHVEGGETQYF; cdr3_nt: TGTGCCAGCAGCCACGTTGAGGGAGGAGAGACCCAGTACTTC
v_call: TRBV9; j_call: TRBJ2-1; d_call: TRBD1; clone_size: once; cdr3_aa: CASSPRQGTTGNEQFF; cdr3_nt: TGTGCCAGCAGCCCGCGACAGGGGACAACCGGAAATGAGCAGTTCTTC
v_call: TRBV5-1; j_call: TRBJ2-3; d_call: .; clone_size: .; cdr3_aa: CASSFHASFGSLGDTQYF; cdr3_nt: TGCGCCAGCAGCTTTCACGCCTCGTTTGGTTCCCTTGGGGATACGCAGTATTTT
v_call: TRBV18; j_call: TRBJ2-7; d_call: .; clone_size: .; cdr3_aa: CASSPGAAYEQYF; cdr3_nt: TGTGCCAGCTCACCAGGGGCAGCCTACGAGCAGTACTTC
v_call: TRBV10-3; j_call: TRBJ2-1; d_call: TRBD2; clone_size: once; cdr3_aa: CAISDSGSSNEQFF; cdr3_nt: TGTGCCATCAGTGATAGCGGGAGTAGCAATGAGCAGTTCTTC
v_call: TRBV28; j_call: TRBJ1-2; d_call: TRBD1; clone_size: .; cdr3_aa: CASSLRGMGTGYGYTF; cdr3_nt: TGTGCCAGCAGTTTAAGGGGGATGGGGACAGGCTATGGCTACACCTTC
v_call: TRBV6-6; j_call: TRBJ1-1; d_call: TRBD1; clone_size: once; cdr3_aa: CASSLGQANTEAFF; cdr3_nt: TGTGCCAGCAGCTTGGGACAGGCGAACACTGAAGCTTTCTTT
v_call: TRBV28; j_call: TRBJ1-2; d_call: TRBD1; clone_size: once; cdr3_aa: CASSRRNLRDSRVRVEGYTF; cdr3_nt: TGTGCCAGCAGTCGGAGGAACCTCCGGGACAGTCGGGTGCGGGTAGAAGGCTACACCTTC
v_call: TRBV5-8; j_call: TRBJ2-5; d_call: TRBD2; clone_size: .; cdr3_aa: CASTWLGGQETQYF; cdr3_nt: TGTGCCAGCACGTGGTTGGGGGGGCAAGAGACCCAGTACTTC
v_call: TRBV7-8; j_call: TRBJ2-1; d_call: .; clone_size: .; cdr3_aa: CARPGQRDNEQFF; cdr3_nt: TGTGCCAGGCCCGGACAGCGTGACAATGAGCAGTTCTTC
v_call: TRBV7-9; j_call: TRBJ1-1; d_call: TRBD1; clone_size: few; cdr3_aa: CASNWDRGRTEAFF; cdr3_nt: TGTGCCAGCAATTGGGACAGGGGGCGGACTGAAGCTTTCTTT
v_call: TRBV10-2; j_call: TRBJ2-5; d_call: TRBD2; clone_size: .; cdr3_aa: CASSGRAGTSGRASETQYF; cdr3_nt: TGCGCCAGCAGTGGCCGAGCCGGGACTAGCGGGAGGGCCTCCGAGACCCAGTACTTC
v_call: TRBV5-4; j_call: TRBJ1-1; d_call: .; clone_size: .; cdr3_aa: CASSPGGTGRILSTEAFF; cdr3_nt: TGTGCCAGCAGCCCCGGCGGCACAGGTAGAATCTTGAGCACTGAAGCTTTCTTT
v_call: TRBV6-1; j_call: TRBJ1-1; d_call: .; clone_size: .; cdr3_aa: CASSEPSRASDTEAFF; cdr3_nt: TGTGCCAGCAGTGAACCCAGCAGGGCGTCGGACACTGAAGCTTTCTTT
v_call: TRBV2; j_call: TRBJ2-5; d_call: TRBD2; clone_size: .; cdr3_aa: CASSGRTTSGFKETQYF; cdr3_nt: TGTGCCAGCAGTGGGAGGACGACTAGCGGCTTCAAAGAGACCCAGTACTTC
v_call: TRBV5-1; j_call: TRBJ1-1; d_call: .; clone_size: .; cdr3_aa: CASSLIRDSRIAEAFF; cdr3_nt: TGCGCCAGCAGCTTGATCCGGGACTCGAGAATAGCTGAAGCTTTCTTT
v_call: TRBV7-3; j_call: TRBJ2-7; d_call: .; clone_size: .; cdr3_aa: CASSLMGEQYF; cdr3_nt: TGTGCCAGCAGCTTAATGGGGGAGCAGTACTTC
v_call: TRBV28; j_call: TRBJ2-3; d_call: .; clone_size: .; cdr3_aa: CASSFPGGTDTQYF; cdr3_nt: TGTGCCAGCAGTTTCCCAGGAGGCACAGATACGCAGTATTTT
v_call: TRBV4-2; j_call: TRBJ2-1; d_call: .; clone_size: .; cdr3_aa: CASSQVGGSSYNEQFF; cdr3_nt: TGTGCCAGCAGCCAAGTGGGCGGAAGCTCCTACAATGAGCAGTTCTTC
v_call: TRBV28; j_call: TRBJ2-1; d_call: .; clone_size: .; cdr3_aa: CASKTGRYRVYNEQFF; cdr3_nt: TGTGCCAGCAAAACAGGCCGATACAGGGTCTACAATGAGCAGTTCTTC
v_call: TRBV4-3; j_call: TRBJ1-4; d_call: TRBD1; clone_size: .; cdr3_aa: CASSQGQGTNEKLFF; cdr3_nt: TGCGCCAGCAGCCAAGGACAGGGTACGAATGAAAAACTGTTTTTT
v_call: TRBV18; j_call: TRBJ1-1; d_call: TRBD1; clone_size: .; cdr3_aa: CASDRANTEAFF; cdr3_nt: TGTGCCAGTGACAGGGCAAACACTGAAGCTTTCTTT
v_call: TRBV6-5; j_call: TRBJ2-2; d_call: .; clone_size: .; cdr3_aa: CASSPSMNTGELFF; cdr3_nt: TGTGCCAGCAGTCCCTCCATGAACACCGGGGAGCTGTTTTTT
v_call: TRBV28; j_call: TRBJ1-2; d_call: .; clone_size: .; cdr3_aa: CASSLTRGSNYGYTF; cdr3_nt: TGTGCCAGCAGTTTAACCCGGGGCAGTAACTATGGCTACACCTTC
v_call: TRBV28; j_call: TRBJ2-7; d_call: TRBD1; clone_size: .; cdr3_aa: CASSTTGAARDYEQYF; cdr3_nt: TGTGCCAGCAGTACCACAGGGGCGGCCCGGGACTACGAGCAGTACTTC
v_call: TRBV30; j_call: TRBJ2-7; d_call: .; clone_size: .; cdr3_aa: CAWNKLSYEQYF; cdr3_nt: TGTGCCTGGAATAAGCTCTCCTACGAGCAGTACTTC
v_call: TRBV7-9; j_call: TRBJ2-1; d_call: .; clone_size: .; cdr3_aa: CASPKEGVEQFF; cdr3_nt: TGTGCCAGCCCGAAGGAGGGAGTTGAGCAGTTCTTC
v_call: TRBV19; j_call: TRBJ1-2; d_call: .; clone_size: .; cdr3_aa: CASSMEGGYTF; cdr3_nt: TGTGCCAGTAGTATGGAAGGGGGCTACACCTTC
v_call: TRBV29-1; j_call: TRBJ1-1; d_call: .; clone_size: .; cdr3_aa: CSVGGRMNTEAFF; cdr3_nt: TGCAGCGTGGGGGGACGGATGAACACTGAAGCTTTCTTT
v_call: TRBV7-2; j_call: TRBJ1-1; d_call: .; clone_size: .; cdr3_aa: CASSPRRELTEAFF; cdr3_nt: TGTGCCAGCAGCCCCCGTAGGGAGTTGACTGAAGCTTTCTTT
v_call: TRBV10-1; j_call: TRBJ2-1; d_call: TRBD1; clone_size: .; cdr3_aa: CASSAFLGGILF; cdr3_nt: TGCGCCAGCAGTGCTTTCCTAGGGGGCATACTCTTC
v_call: TRBV6-1; j_call: TRBJ2-7; d_call: .; clone_size: .; cdr3_aa: CASRRDTNIYEQYF; cdr3_nt: TGTGCCAGCAGGCGGGACACCAATATTTACGAGCAGTACTTC
v_call: TRBV11-2; j_call: TRBJ1-3; d_call: .; clone_size: .; cdr3_aa: CASSLVRGSGNTIYF; cdr3_nt: TGTGCCAGCAGCTTAGTACGGGGATCGGGAAACACCATATATTTT
v_call: TRBV2; j_call: TRBJ1-1; d_call: .; clone_size: .; cdr3_aa: CASSPPPWRGRNTEAFF; cdr3_nt: TGTGCCAGCAGTCCCCCCCCTTGGAGGGGCCGGAACACTGAAGCTTTCTTT
v_call: TRBV5-4; j_call: TRBJ2-5; d_call: TRBD1; clone_size: .; cdr3_aa: CASRGTVAGQETQYF; cdr3_nt: TGTGCCAGCAGGGGGACAGTCGCGGGTCAAGAGACCCAGTACTTC
v_call: TRBV4-3; j_call: TRBJ2-7; d_call: .; clone_size: .; cdr3_aa: CASSQELMTGPLYEQYF; cdr3_nt: TGCGCCAGCAGCCAAGAACTAATGACCGGGCCACTATACGAGCAGTACTTC